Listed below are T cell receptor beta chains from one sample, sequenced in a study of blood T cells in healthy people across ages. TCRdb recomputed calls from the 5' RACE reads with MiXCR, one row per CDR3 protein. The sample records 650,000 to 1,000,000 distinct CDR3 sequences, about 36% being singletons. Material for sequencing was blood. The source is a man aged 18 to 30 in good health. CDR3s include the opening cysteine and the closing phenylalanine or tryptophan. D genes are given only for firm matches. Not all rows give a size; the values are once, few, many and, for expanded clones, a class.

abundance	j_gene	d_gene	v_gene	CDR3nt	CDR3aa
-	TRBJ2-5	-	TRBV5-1	TGCGCCAGCAGCCCAAACGACAGGTCGGAAGAGCAGTACTTC	CASSPNDRSEEQYF
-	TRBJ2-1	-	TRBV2	TGTGCCACCCAGTCCCGGGCAGCCTACAATGAGCAGTTCTTC	CATQSRAAYNEQFF
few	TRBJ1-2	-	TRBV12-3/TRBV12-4	TGTGCCAGCAGTCCCCCCCGTGGGGAACCCTCTTACTATGGCTACACCTTC	CASSPPRGEPSYYGYTF
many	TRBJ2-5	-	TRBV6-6	TGTGCCAGCAGGAGAGACCTTCAAGAGACCCAGTACTTC	CASRRDLQETQYF
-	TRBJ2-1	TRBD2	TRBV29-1	TGCAGCGCATATAGCGGGGGGGTGTTTGAGCAGTTCTTC	CSAYSGGVFEQFF
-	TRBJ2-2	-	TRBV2	TGTGCCAGCAGTGAAATCCCCGGGCAGAACACCGGGGAGCTGTTTTTT	CASSEIPGQNTGELFF
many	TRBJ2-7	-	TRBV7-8	TGTGCCAGCAGCTTAGGGAACAGACAGTACTTC	CASSLGNRQYF
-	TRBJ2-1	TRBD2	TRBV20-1	TGCAGTGCTACCGGGACTAGCGGGGGGAATACCTACAATGAGCAGTTCTTC	CSATGTSGGNTYNEQFF
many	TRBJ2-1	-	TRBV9	TGTGCCAGCAGCGTAGGCGGCGGGGCAGTCTACAATGAGCAGTTCTTC	CASSVGGGAVYNEQFF
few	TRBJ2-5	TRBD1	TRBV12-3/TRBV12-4	TGTGCCAGCAGTTCGGACAGGGGTTACAATGAGCAGTACTTC	CASSSDRGYNEQYF
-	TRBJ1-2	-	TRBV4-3	TGCGCCAGCAGCCAAGAGGTAGTGCGGAGTCGCTATGGCTACACCTTC	CASSQEVVRSRYGYTF
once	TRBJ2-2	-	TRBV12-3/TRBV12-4	TGTGCCAGCAGTCCCTGGGGACCAAAGAACACCGGGGAGCTGTTTTTT	CASSPWGPKNTGELFF
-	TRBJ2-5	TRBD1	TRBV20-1	TGCAGTGCTAGGGTTATGGGACAGGGGTTGGAGACCCAGTACTTC	CSARVMGQGLETQYF
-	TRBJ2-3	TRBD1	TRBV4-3	TGCGCCAGCAGCCAAGATATGAGGCCGCGACAGGGGGCAGATACGCAGTATTTT	CASSQDMRPRQGADTQYF
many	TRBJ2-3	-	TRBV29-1	TGCAGCGTTGACGAGGCCCTAGGCACAGATACGCAGTATTTT	CSVDEALGTDTQYF
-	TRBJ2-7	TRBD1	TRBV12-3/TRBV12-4	TGTGCCAGCAGTTCTCCCGGGACAGGGATAGACTACGAGCAGTACTTC	CASSSPGTGIDYEQYF
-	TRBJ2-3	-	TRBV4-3	TGCGCCAGCAGCCAAGAGAATGGGGGGGGCGTGGATACGCAGTATTTT	CASSQENGGGVDTQYF
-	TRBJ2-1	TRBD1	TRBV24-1	TGTGCCACCAGTGATCCATCAACAGGGGCCCCCTACAATGAGCAGTTCTTC	CATSDPSTGAPYNEQFF
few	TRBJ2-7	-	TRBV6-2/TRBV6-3	TGTGCCAGCAGTAGCACACGGACCTACGAGCAGTACTTC	CASSSTRTYEQYF
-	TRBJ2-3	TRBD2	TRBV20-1	TGCAGTGCCCCCTTCGGGGGGGGGGACACAGATACGCAGTATTTT	CSAPFGGGDTDTQYF
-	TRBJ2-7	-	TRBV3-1	TGTGCCAGCAGCCAAGCCAAAAATGAGCAGTACTTC	CASSQAKNEQYF
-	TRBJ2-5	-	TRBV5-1	TGCGCCAGCAGCTTGGTCGGGGCAGAGACCCAGTACTTC	CASSLVGAETQYF
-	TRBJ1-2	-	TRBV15	TGTGCCACCAGCAGAGTATTCGGCAAATCTAACTATGGCTACACCTTC	CATSRVFGKSNYGYTF
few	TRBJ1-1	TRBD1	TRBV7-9	TGTGCCAGCTTAGAGGGGGCTAGCACTGAAGCTTTCTTT	CASLEGASTEAFF
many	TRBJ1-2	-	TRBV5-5	TGTGCCAGCAGCTTGAACTCAGGGCGCTCTGATGGCTACACCTTC	CASSLNSGRSDGYTF
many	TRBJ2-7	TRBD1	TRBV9	TGTGCCAGCACCAGAGGCAGGGGGCAGGACGAGCAGTACTTC	CASTRGRGQDEQYF
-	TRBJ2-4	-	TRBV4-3	TGCGCCAGCAGCCAAGAATATGGCGACAGGTCAAAGTACTTC	CASSQEYGDRSKYF
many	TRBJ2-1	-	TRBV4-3	TGCGCCAGCAGCCAAGATGGCGGTCACAATGAGCAGTTCTTC	CASSQDGGHNEQFF
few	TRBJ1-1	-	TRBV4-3	TGCGCCAGCAGCCAAGAGGGGAGATTGGGCACTGAAGCTTTCTTT	CASSQEGRLGTEAFF
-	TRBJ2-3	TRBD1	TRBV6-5	TGTGCCAGCAGGACAGGGGATGGGGAGACAGATACGCAGTATTTT	CASRTGDGETDTQYF
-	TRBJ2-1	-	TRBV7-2	TGTGCCAGCAGCAGAGCGGACGGGGAAGGTGAGCAGTTCTTC	CASSRADGEGEQFF
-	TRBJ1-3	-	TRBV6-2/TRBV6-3	TGTGCCAGCAGTTACGGATCCTCTGGAAACACCATATATTTT	CASSYGSSGNTIYF
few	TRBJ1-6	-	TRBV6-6	TGTGCCAGCAGTTACTCGAGGCCGGGGCAAAATTCACCCCTCCACTTT	CASSYSRPGQNSPLHF
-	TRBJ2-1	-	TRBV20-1	TGCAGTGCTGGCCAGGTCGATGGGGAAAAGTCCTACAATGAGCAGTTCTTC	CSAGQVDGEKSYNEQFF
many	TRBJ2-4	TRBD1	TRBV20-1	TGCAGTGCACCCGGGACAGGGACTAAAAACATTCAGTACTTC	CSAPGTGTKNIQYF
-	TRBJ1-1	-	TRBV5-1	TGCGCCAGCAGTTACAACAGAGCTGAAGCTTTCTTT	CASSYNRAEAFF
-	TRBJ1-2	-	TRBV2	TGTGCCAGCAGTGAACCTCCTGGGGGGTATCCCTACACCTTC	CASSEPPGGYPYTF
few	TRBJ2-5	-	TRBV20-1	TGCAGTGCTAGTAGGGGGTTGGAGACCCAGTACTTC	CSASRGLETQYF
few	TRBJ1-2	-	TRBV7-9	TGTGCCAGCGGACCGAGGGAGCCATATGGCTACACCTTC	CASGPREPYGYTF
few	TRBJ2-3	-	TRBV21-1	TGTGCCACCCTATTGAGGGGCGTAGCCAGAGCAGATACGCAGTATTTT	CATLLRGVARADTQYF
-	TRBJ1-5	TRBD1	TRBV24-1	TGTGCCACCAGTACGACAGGGGGGTCCCAAGGCAATCAGCCCCAGCATTTT	CATSTTGGSQGNQPQHF
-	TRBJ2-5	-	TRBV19	TGTGCCAGTAGTATAGCTGCGGGGTCCTACAATGAGCAGTACTTC	CASSIAAGSYNEQYF
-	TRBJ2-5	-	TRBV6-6	TGTGCCACCAGGGGCCGAGGGGAGACCCAGTACTTC	CATRGRGETQYF
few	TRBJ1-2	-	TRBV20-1	TGCAGTGCTAGCCTCCGAGGCGAGGGGACTACCGAGGATGGCTACACCTTC	CSASLRGEGTTEDGYTF
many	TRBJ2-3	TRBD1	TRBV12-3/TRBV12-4	TGTGCCAGCACCCGACAGGGGGCGTACACAGATACGCAGTATTTT	CASTRQGAYTDTQYF
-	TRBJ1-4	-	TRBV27	TGTGCCAGCACTGCGGGGGATGAAAAACTGTTTTTT	CASTAGDEKLFF
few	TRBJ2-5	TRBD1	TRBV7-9	TGTGCCAGCAGCTGGTACAGGGGGCCCAAGCAGACCCAGTACTTC	CASSWYRGPKQTQYF
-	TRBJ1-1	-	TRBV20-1	TGCAGTGCTCGAAGGGAAGTGAACACTGAAGCTTTCTTT	CSARREVNTEAFF
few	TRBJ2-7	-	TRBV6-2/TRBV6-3	TGTGCCAGCAGGATGGGAGGCTCCTACGAGCAGTACTTC	CASRMGGSYEQYF
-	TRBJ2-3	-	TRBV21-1	TGTGCCAGCAGCAAAGTCTTGTCTAGCGGGGTCACAGATACGCAGTATTTT	CASSKVLSSGVTDTQYF
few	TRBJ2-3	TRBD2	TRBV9	TGTGCCAGCAGCGTAGCTTCCGGTGGGGCGGGGGGCACAGATACGCAGTATTTT	CASSVASGGAGGTDTQYF
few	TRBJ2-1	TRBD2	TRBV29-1	TGCAGCGTAAGCGGACTAGCGGGGGGAGGGTCCTACAATGAGCAGTTCTTC	CSVSGLAGGGSYNEQFF
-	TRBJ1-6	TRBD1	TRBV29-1	TGCAGCGTTGTCAATCCGGGACAGATTAATTCACCCCTCCACTTT	CSVVNPGQINSPLHF
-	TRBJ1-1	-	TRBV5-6	TGTGCCAGCAGCTCCCCGCCGGCAGGGAGCACTGAAGCTTTCTTT	CASSSPPAGSTEAFF
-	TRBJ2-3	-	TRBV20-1	TGCAGTGCTAGGAGGATCGGCACAGATACGCAGTATTTT	CSARRIGTDTQYF
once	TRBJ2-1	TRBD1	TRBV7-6	TGTGCCAGCAGCTTAGACTCCACAGGGGTGGGGGATGAGCAGTTCTTC	CASSLDSTGVGDEQFF
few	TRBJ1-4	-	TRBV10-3	TGTGCCATCAGTGAGGGACAGCTTATTAATGAAAAACTGTTTTTT	CAISEGQLINEKLFF
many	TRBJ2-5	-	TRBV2	TGTGCCAGCAGTGAGACAGACAGTCAAGAGACCCAGTACTTC	CASSETDSQETQYF
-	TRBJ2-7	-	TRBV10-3	TGTGCCATCAGTGTAGGAGCGGAGGTCTACGAGCAGTACTTC	CAISVGAEVYEQYF